The clone carrying this TCR beta chain came up once. This specimen belongs to a study of blood T cell repertoires in COVID-19. Whole-study context: Material from acute and convalescent COVID-19 was sourced from the United States, Italy and Spain. PBMCs, B-cell-depleted T cells, or T cells were the source of the cDNA or gDNA that made up the material.

Authors' analysis steps: Reference gene primer amplification gave estimated nucleated cell counts. The assay was immunoSEQ multiplex PCR, and TCRdb's table has in-frame clones only and misses some. D and trimming come from the DNA, and the V and J calls and clone size come from that table. The table includes approximately 51,000 clones, around 87% detected once. The sample was peripheral blood. This sequence was found in a man between 45 and 60 years old with active COVID-19.

DNA for the CDR3: TGTGCCAGCAGTTTAGCAGGCCGATCCTACGAGCAGTACTTC. It yields the protein CASSLAGRSYEQYF. The chain recombines TRBV27 with TRBJ2-7, with D uncertain. CDR1 MNHEY and CDR2 SMNVEV come from the germline V gene (reference sequence). The CDR3 is 14 residues long. V lost 2 bases and J 1 base, leaving 9 bases between the germline ends.